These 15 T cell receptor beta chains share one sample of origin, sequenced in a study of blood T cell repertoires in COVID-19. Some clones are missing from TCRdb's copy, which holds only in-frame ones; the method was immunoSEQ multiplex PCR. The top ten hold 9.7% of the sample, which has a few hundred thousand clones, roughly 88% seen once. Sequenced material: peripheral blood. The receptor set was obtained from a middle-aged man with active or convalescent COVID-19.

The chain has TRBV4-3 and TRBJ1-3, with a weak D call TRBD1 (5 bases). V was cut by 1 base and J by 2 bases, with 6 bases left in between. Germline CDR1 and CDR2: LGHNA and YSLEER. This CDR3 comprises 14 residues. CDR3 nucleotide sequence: TGCGCCAGCAGCCAAGGACAGACTGGAAACACCATATATTTT. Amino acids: CASSQGQTGNTIYF.

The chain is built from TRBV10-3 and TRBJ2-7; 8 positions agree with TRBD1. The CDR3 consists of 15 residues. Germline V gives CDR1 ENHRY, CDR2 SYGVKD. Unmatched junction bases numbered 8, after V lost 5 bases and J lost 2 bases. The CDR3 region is CAISPTGTGAYEQYV. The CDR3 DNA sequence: TGTGCCATCAGTCCGACGGGGACAGGCGCCTACGAGCAGTACGTC.

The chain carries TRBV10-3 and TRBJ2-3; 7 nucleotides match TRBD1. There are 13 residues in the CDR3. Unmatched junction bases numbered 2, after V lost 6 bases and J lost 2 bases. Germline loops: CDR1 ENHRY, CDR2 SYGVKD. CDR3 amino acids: CAIRQGSTDTQYF. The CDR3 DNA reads TGTGCCATCAGACAGGGGTCCACAGATACGCAGTATTTT.

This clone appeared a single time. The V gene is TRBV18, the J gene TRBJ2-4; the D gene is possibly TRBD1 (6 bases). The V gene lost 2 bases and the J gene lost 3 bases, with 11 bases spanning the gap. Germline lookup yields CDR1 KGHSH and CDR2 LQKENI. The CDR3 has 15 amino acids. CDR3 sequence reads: CASSPTGHRKNIQYF. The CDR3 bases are TGTGCCAGCTCACCAACGGGACACCGCAAAAACATTCAGTACTTC.

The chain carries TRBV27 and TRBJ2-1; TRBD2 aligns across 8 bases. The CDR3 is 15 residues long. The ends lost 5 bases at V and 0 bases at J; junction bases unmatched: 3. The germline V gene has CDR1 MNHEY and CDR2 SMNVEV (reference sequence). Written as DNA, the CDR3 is TGTGCCAGCAGTGCCCGGGGGGGCTCCTACAATGAGCAGTTCTTC. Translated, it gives CASSARGGSYNEQFF.

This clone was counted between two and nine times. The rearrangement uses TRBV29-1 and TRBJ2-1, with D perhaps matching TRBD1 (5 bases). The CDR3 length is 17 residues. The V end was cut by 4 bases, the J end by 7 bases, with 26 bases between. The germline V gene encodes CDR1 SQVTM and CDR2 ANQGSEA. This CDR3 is CSVVGVAGLGLENEQFF. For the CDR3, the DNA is TGCAGCGTTGTCGGTGTAGCAGGGTTGGGGCTGGAGAATGAGCAGTTCTTC.

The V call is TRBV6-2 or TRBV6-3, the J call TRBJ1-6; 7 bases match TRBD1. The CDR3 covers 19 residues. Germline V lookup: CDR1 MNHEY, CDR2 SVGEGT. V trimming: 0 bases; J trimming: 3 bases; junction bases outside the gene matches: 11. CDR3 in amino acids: CASSYSPPDRSLYNSPLHF. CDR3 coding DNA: TGTGCCAGCAGTTACTCCCCTCCGGACAGGAGCCTCTATAATTCACCCCTCCACTTT.

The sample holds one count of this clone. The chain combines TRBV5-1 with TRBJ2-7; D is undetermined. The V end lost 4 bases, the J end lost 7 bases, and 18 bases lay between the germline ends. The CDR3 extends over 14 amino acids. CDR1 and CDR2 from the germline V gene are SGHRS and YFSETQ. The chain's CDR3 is CASSPTHMAEEQYV. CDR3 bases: TGCGCCAGCAGCCCCACCCACATGGCCGAAGAGCAGTACGTC.

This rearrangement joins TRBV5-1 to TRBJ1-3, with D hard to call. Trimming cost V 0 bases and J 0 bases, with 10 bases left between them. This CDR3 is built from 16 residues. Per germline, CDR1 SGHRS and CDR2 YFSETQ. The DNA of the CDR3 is TGCGCCAGCAGCTTGGAGGGAGCTTACTCTGGAAACACCATATATTTT. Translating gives CASSLEGAYSGNTIYF.

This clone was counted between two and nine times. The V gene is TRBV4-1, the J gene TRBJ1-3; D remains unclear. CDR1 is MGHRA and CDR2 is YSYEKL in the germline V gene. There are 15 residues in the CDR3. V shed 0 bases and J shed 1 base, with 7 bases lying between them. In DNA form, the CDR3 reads TGCGCCAGCAGCCAAGATGCCACTTCTGGAAACACCATATATTTT. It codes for CASSQDATSGNTIYF.

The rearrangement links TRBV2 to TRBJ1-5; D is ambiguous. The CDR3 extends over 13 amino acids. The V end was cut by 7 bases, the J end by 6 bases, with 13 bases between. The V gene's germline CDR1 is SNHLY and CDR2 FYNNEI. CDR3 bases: TGTGCCAGCAAACTAGAGGGTATTCAGCCCCAGCATTTT. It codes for CASKLEGIQPQHF.

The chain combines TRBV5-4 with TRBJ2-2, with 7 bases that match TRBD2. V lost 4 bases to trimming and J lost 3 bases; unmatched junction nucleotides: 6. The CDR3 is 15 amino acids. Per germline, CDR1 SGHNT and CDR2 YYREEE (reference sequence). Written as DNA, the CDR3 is TGTGCCAGCAGCCGACCGGGGAGGGACACCGGGGAGCTGTTTTTT. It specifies CASSRPGRDTGELFF.

The CDR3 loop reads CASSPTGARQETQYF. DNA for the CDR3: TGTGCCAGCAGCCCGACAGGGGCTAGGCAAGAGACCCAGTACTTC. V usage is TRBV5-4 and J usage is TRBJ2-5; TRBD1 matches at 8 bases. The CDR3 runs to 15 residues. Germline CDR1 and CDR2: SGHNT and YYREEE (reference sequence). V shed 4 bases and J 2 bases; nucleotides not matched to a gene: 7.

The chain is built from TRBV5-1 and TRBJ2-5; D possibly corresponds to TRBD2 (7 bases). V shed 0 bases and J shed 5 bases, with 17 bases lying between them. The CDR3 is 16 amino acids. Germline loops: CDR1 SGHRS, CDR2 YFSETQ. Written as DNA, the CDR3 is TGCGCCAGCAGCTTGGACCTCGGAGGGGGGGAGGAGACCCAGTACTTC. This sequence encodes CASSLDLGGGEETQYF.

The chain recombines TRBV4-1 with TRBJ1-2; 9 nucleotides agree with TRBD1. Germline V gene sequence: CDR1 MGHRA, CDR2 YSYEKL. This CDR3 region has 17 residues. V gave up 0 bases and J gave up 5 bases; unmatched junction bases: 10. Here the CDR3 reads CASSQDLTGTGFYGYTF. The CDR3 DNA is TGCGCCAGCAGCCAAGATCTGACCGGGACAGGGTTTTATGGCTACACCTTC.